One sample yielded the 18 T cell receptor beta chains listed below, sequenced in a study of vaccination effects on CD4 cells after COVID-19. ViraFEST assay sequencing came after antigen-specific CD4+ T cells were expanded with viral peptide pools. The authors isolated CD4+ T cells after approximately 9 days of culture. It was between March and December 2020 that the person had a SARS-CoV-2 infection confirmed by PCR. For these TCRs, the target antigens are not known. TCRdb's table, derived via immunoSEQ multiplex PCR, lists solely in-frame clones and lacks some. The sample yields 20,000 or so clones, 60% to 80% seen once. This specimen was CD4+ T cells from PBMCs cultured with SARS-CoV-2 spike peptides, taken before COVID-19 vaccination. These receptors were collected from a human donor who had a prior SARS-CoV-2 infection.

Only a few counts were recorded for this clone. V gene TRBV2 combines with J gene TRBJ2-3; D is unclear. V shed 1 base and J shed 1 base, with 15 bases lying between them. CDR1 SNHLY and CDR2 FYNNEI come from the germline V gene. This CDR3 is built from 17 residues. This CDR3 reads CASSEEVYVVGTDTQYF. CDR3 coding DNA: TGTGCCAGCAGTGAAGAGGTCTACGTGGTTGGCACAGATACGCAGTATTTT.

The chain joins TRBV5-5 to TRBJ2-6; D unresolved. Germline V gene sequence: CDR1 SGHKS, CDR2 YYEKEE (reference sequence). The CDR3 runs 20 residues. V was cut by 3 bases and J by 4 bases, with 26 bases left in between. CDR3 in DNA: TGTGCCAGCAGCTCCCAAAGGGCAATCTTATCCCCTTCAGGGGCCAACGTCCTGACTTTC. Translating it yields CASSSQRAILSPSGANVLTF.

V and J are TRBV24-1 and TRBJ2-1; weak D call: TRBD2 (5 bases). The CDR3 consists of 14 residues. V dropped 4 bases and J dropped 7 bases, with 13 bases sitting between them. Germline CDR1 reads KGHDR; CDR2 reads SFDVKD. Here the CDR3 reads CATSDPTRVNEQFF. The CDR3 nucleotides read TGTGCCACCAGTGACCCCACTAGGGTAAATGAGCAGTTCTTC.

The chain links TRBV15 to TRBJ2-3; D remains unclear. This CDR3 comprises 14 residues. Trimming took 0 bases from V and 2 from J, leaving 6 bases between them. Germline V gene lookup returns CDR1 LNHNV and CDR2 YYDKDF (reference sequence). The CDR3 loop is CATSRDFHTDTQYF. CDR3 DNA sequence: TGTGCCACCAGCAGAGATTTTCACACAGATACGCAGTATTTT.

The J gene is TRBJ1-2, the V gene TRBV3-1 (or the pseudogene TRBV3-2); D may be TRBD1 (5 bases). Trimming took off 2 bases at V and 4 bases at J, with 11 bases between the two ends. The CDR3 is 14 residues long. Looked up from germline, CDR1 is LGHDT and CDR2 is YNNKEL (reference sequence). The CDR3 DNA reads as TGTGCCAGCAGCCAACCAGGGTTGAGCTATGGCTACACCTTC. This sequence encodes CASSQPGLSYGYTF.

The DNA of the CDR3 is TGTGCCAGCAGCCCCCGGAGCAGGGGCCCCTACGAGCAGTACTTC. Its protein product is CASSPRSRGPYEQYF. The V call is TRBV9, the J call TRBJ2-7, with D possibly TRBD1 on 6 matching bases. Germline CDR1 and CDR2: SGDLS and YYNGEE. The V end was cut by 4 bases, the J end by 2 bases, with 16 bases between. The length of the CDR3 is 15 residues.

The chain is built from TRBV18 and TRBJ1-2; D remains unclear. Looked up from germline, CDR1 is KGHSH and CDR2 is LQKENI. With 3 bases removed from V and 11 bases from J, the gap between germline ends came to 13 bases. This CDR3 has 12 residues. Here the CDR3 reads CASSPPGSFYTF. In DNA form, the CDR3 reads TGTGCCAGCTCACCCCCCGGGTCGTTTTACACCTTC.

This rearrangement joins TRBV7-9 to TRBJ1-2; D may be TRBD1 (6 bases). The germline V gene encodes CDR1 SEHNR and CDR2 FQNEAQ (reference sequence). The V and J ends lost 2 bases and 7 bases respectively, with 14 bases between them. The CDR3 length is 14 residues. CDR3 loop: CASSLLQGRLGYTF. CDR3 sequence (DNA): TGTGCCAGCAGCTTATTGCAGGGGCGGCTTGGCTACACCTTC. The full variable domain, in which reference TRBV7-9 and TRBJ1-2 provide the parts outside the CDR3, is DTGVSQNPRHKITKRGQNVTFRCDPISEHNRLYWYRQTLGQGPEFLTYFQNEAQLEKSRLLSDRFSAERPKGSFSTLEIQRTEQGDSAMYLCASSLLQGRLGYTFGSGTRLTVV.

This clone turned up a few times. The CDR3 DNA is TGTGCCACCAGCAGAGGCAGTTATGGCTACACCTTC. It encodes CATSRGSYGYTF. The chain joins TRBV15 to TRBJ1-2; no firm D call. The CDR3 is 12 residues long. Trimming removed 1 base at V and 5 bases at J, with 5 bases between. Germline-derived CDR1 and CDR2 are LNHNV and YYDKDF (reference sequence).

The V gene is TRBV5-1, the J gene TRBJ2-2, with D tentatively TRBD1 (5 bases). The CDR3 is 16 amino acids. The V end was cut by 0 bases, the J end by 6 bases, with 15 bases between. The germline V gene has CDR1 SGHRS and CDR2 YFSETQ. This chain's CDR3 is CASSLAGQGTAGELFF. The DNA for the CDR3 is TGCGCCAGCAGCTTGGCCGGGCAGGGTACGGCCGGGGAGCTGTTTTTT.

In this sample, this clone turned up once. This rearrangement joins TRBV11-3 to TRBJ2-2, with a weak D call TRBD2 (5 bases). Germline V CDR1 and CDR2: SGHNT, YENEEA. V was trimmed by 3 bases and J by 8 bases, leaving 16 bases between them. The CDR3 is made up of 15 amino acids. CDR3 residues: CASSFEGSPAGELFF. DNA for the CDR3: TGTGCCAGCAGCTTTGAGGGCTCCCCGGCTGGGGAGCTGTTTTTT.

This clone is categorized as large. The chain employs TRBV6-6 and TRBJ2-1, with 7 nucleotides matching TRBD1. This CDR3 spans 12 amino acids. V lost 7 bases, J lost 13 bases, and 10 bases stayed unmatched. The germline V gene encodes CDR1 MNHNY and CDR2 SVGAGI (reference sequence). The CDR3 spells CASKNRGLNQFF. Here the CDR3 DNA reads TGTGCCAGCAAAAACAGGGGTCTAAACCAGTTCTTC.

The chain links TRBV5-1 to TRBJ2-5; D unclear. CDR3 size: 13 residues. The V end was cut by 0 bases, the J end by 8 bases, with 11 bases between. The germline V gene has CDR1 SGHRS and CDR2 YFSETQ. The DNA for the CDR3 is TGCGCCAGCAGCTTGGATATAGGTAGCACCCAGTACTTC. It specifies CASSLDIGSTQYF.

This rearrangement joins TRBV29-1 to TRBJ2-1, with unresolved D. Germline CDR1 is SQVTM and CDR2 is ANQGSEA. The CDR3 loop spans 14 amino acids. V gave up 6 bases and J gave up 0 bases, with 12 bases separating them. In DNA, the CDR3 is TGCAGCGTCCTGAGCGCGAGCTCCTACAATGAGCAGTTCTTC. It specifies CSVLSASSYNEQFF.

V and J are TRBV7-2 and TRBJ1-2, with no clear D. V gave up 1 base and J gave up 3 bases, with 9 bases separating them. This CDR3 region has 14 residues. Germline loops: CDR1 SGHTA, CDR2 FQGNSA. Written as DNA, the CDR3 is TGTGCCAGCAGCTTAGTGGGCAACTACTATGGCTACACCTTC. It translates to CASSLVGNYYGYTF.

This chain uses TRBV18 with TRBJ2-3; D uncertain. Looked up from germline, CDR1 is KGHSH and CDR2 is LQKENI. V gave up 6 bases and J gave up 2 bases, with 3 bases separating them. The CDR3 runs to 11 residues. Written as DNA, the CDR3 is TGTGCCAGCTCGGCCACAGATACGCAGTATTTT. Protein product: CASSATDTQYF.

The rearrangement uses TRBV19 and TRBJ1-1, with TRBD1 as a possible D gene (6 bases). From germline, CDR1 is LNHDA and CDR2 SQIVND (reference sequence). V dropped 6 bases and J dropped 0 bases, with 17 bases sitting between them. The CDR3 covers 16 residues. The CDR3 sequence is CASRTGSLGMNTEAFF. DNA of the CDR3: TGTGCCAGTAGAACAGGGTCCCTCGGGATGAACACTGAAGCTTTCTTT. The variable domain in full, with the rest retrieved from reference TRBV19 and TRBJ1-1, is DGGITQSPKYLFRKEGQNVTLSCEQNLNHDAMYWYRQDPGQGLRLIYYSQIVNDFQKGDIAEGYSVSREKKESFPLTVTSAQKNPTAFYLCASRTGSLGMNTEAFFGQGTRLTVV.

The genes are TRBV4-2 and TRBJ2-1; D ambiguous. This CDR3 is 14 amino acids long. Germline V gene sequence: CDR1 LGHNA, CDR2 YNFKEQ. The V end was cut by 0 bases, the J end by 6 bases, with 9 bases between. The CDR3 region is CASSQDRWGNEQFF. The CDR3 nucleotides are TGTGCCAGCAGCCAAGATCGCTGGGGCAATGAGCAGTTCTTC.